This T cell receptor (beta chain) is from a study of blood T cells in healthy people across ages. Study findings and constraints: Strong correlation was found linking TCR beta diversity to naive T cell percentage.

For the second PCR, which ran for roughly 6 to 11 cycles, a sample-barcoded 5' primer and a J-beta primer mix were used. A template-switch adaptor that had 12 random nucleotides put a tag on each cDNA molecule. The study obtained at least 2.5 million CDR3-containing paired-end reads from every sample. TCRdb re-called the 5' RACE reads through MiXCR, storing one row per CDR3 protein. The sample records just over 800,000 distinct CDR3 sequences, around 62% being singletons. Per-sample PBMC isolation yielded at least 6 million cells. Per germline, CDR1 DFQATT and CDR2 SNEGSKA (reference sequence). V was cut by 0 bases and J by 3 bases, with 14 bases left in between. The CDR3 sequence is 15 residues long. For this clonotype: What it binds is not known.

The chain has TRBV20-1 and TRBJ1-2; no firm D call. Sequences were obtained from blood. This TCR was recovered from a man in his thirties or forties in good health. CDR3 sequence (DNA): TGCAGTGCTAGAGATCGAGGGAACGGGCACTATGGCTACACCTTC. Its translation is CSARDRGNGHYGYTF.